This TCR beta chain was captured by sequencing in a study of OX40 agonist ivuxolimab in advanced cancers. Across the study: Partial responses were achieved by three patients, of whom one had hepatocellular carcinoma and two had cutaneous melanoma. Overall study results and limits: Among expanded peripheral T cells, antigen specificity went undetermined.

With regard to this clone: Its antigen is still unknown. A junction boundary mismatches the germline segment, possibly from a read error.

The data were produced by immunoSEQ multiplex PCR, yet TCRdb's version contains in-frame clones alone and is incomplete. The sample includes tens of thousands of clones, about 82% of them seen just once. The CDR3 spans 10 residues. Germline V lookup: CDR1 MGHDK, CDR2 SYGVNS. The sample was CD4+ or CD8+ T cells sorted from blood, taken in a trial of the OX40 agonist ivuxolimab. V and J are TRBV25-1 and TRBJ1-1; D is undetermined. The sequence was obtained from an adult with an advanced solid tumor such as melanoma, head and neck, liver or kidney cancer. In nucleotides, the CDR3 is TGTGCCAGCAGCGGGTATGAAACTTTCTTT. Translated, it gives CASSGYETFF.